The clone carrying this T cell receptor (beta chain) was seen a handful of times. Antigen unknown. This specimen comes from a study of T cells in localized non-small cell lung cancer. The data were produced by immunoSEQ multiplex PCR, yet TCRdb's version contains in-frame clones alone and is incomplete. The sample has roughly 30,000 clones, approximately 94% seen once; the top ten hold more than 0.7%. Study-wide results and caveats: Among the tissues sampled, uninvolved adjacent lung had the highest T cell clonality, above tumor. Appearing in adjacent lung were a median roughly 60 of the top 100 tumor clones. Density of T cells in blood, when higher, went with longer overall survival. Heterogeneity cannot be ruled out, as sequencing used one tumor region only.

This TCR was sampled from a woman aged 35 to 75 with stage I lung adenocarcinoma. The sequenced sample was peripheral blood, obtained before any cancer treatment.

The CDR3 protein is CASSLAGVSNQPQHF. CDR3 sequence (DNA): TGCGCCAGCAGCTTGGCAGGGGTTAGCAATCAGCCCCAGCATTTT. This chain connects TRBV5-1 to TRBJ1-5; D is possibly TRBD1 (6 bases). V lost 0 bases and J lost 0, with 7 bases in between. This CDR3 has 15 residues. Germline V gene sequence: CDR1 SGHRS, CDR2 YFSETQ.